The sequence of this TCR beta chain was determined in a study of CD8 T cells in Susac syndrome. Germline CDR1 reads GTSNPN; CDR2 reads SVGIG (reference sequence). V lost 0 bases to trimming and J lost 0 bases, with 6 bases between them. This CDR3 spans 14 amino acids. RNA was extracted with the RNeasy kit, and a quantity of roughly 0.5 to 1 ug was reverse transcribed using random hexamers. TCRdb re-analysed the immunoSEQ multiplex PCR reads in MiXCR, keeping a single row per CDR3 protein. The table lists 95,000 to 150,000 distinct CDR3 sequences, over 90% of them singletons. The TCR comes from a human donor with Susac syndrome. Sequencing used CD4+ T cells from PBMCs. This chain uses TRBV30 with TRBJ1-5; maybe TRBD1 (5 bases). CDR3 loop: CAWSVGTSNQPQHF. CDR3 DNA: TGTGCCTGGAGTGTAGGGACTAGCAATCAGCCCCAGCATTTT.